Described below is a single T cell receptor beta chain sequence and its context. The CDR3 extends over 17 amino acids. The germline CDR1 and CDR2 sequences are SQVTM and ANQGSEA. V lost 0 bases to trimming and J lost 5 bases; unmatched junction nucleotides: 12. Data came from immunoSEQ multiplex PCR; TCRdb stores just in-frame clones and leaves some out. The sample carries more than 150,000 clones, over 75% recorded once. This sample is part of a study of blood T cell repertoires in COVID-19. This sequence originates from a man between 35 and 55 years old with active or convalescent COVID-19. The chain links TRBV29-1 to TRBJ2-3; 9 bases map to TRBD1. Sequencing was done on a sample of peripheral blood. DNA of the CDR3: TGCAGCGTTGAAGATCCGATGCGGACAGGGGATCTAGATACGCAGTATTTT. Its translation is CSVEDPMRTGDLDTQYF.